Described below is a single TCR beta chain sequence and its context. Methods used by the authors: Estimation of nucleated cell counts relied on the amplification of reference gene primers. TCRdb's table, derived via immunoSEQ multiplex PCR, lists solely in-frame clones and lacks some. Clone size and V and J calls were adopted from that table, with D and trimming inferred from the DNA. The sample has some 390,000 clones, 80% to 90% seen once. These data belong to a study of blood T cell repertoires in COVID-19. At the level of the study: Whether acute or convalescent, the COVID-19 samples came from the United States, Italy and Spain. The analysed material was cDNA or gDNA that came from T cells, B-cell-depleted T cells, or PBMCs.

The CDR3 contains 15 residues. V was clipped by 0 bases and J by 4 bases, with 13 bases between them. CDR1 SGDLS and CDR2 YYNGEE come from the germline V gene. Seattle patient enrollment occurred during active infection, with longitudinal follow-up thereafter. Material for sequencing was peripheral blood. The chain combines TRBV9 with TRBJ1-1; TRBD1 is a possible D gene (5 bases). This TCR derives from a woman aged 55 to 70 with COVID-19, enrolled during active disease. CDR3 amino acids: CASSVETGRGTEAFF. The DNA for the CDR3 is TGTGCCAGCAGCGTAGAAACAGGAAGGGGCACTGAAGCTTTCTTT.